This T cell receptor (beta chain) was captured in a study of CD8 T cells in ankylosing spondylitis. CDR1 SGHTA and CDR2 FQGNSA come from the germline V gene. Trimming took 5 bases from V and 3 from J; bases not matched to a gene: 12. The CDR3 has 16 residues. Construction of TCR beta libraries was performed using quantitative 5'-RACE with molecular barcodes. TCRdb re-analysed the 5' RACE reads in MiXCR, keeping a single row per CDR3 protein. The sample gives some 840,000 distinct CDR3 sequences, 12% of which show up once; less than 0.65% is in the top ten. This clonotype was counted a few times. Its matching antigen is unknown. Study-wide results and caveats: The study identified a TCR beta motif of fewer than 10 highly homologous variants that appeared characteristic of ankylosing spondylitis blood. There was reportedly significant enrichment of clones that were disease-linked in matched ankylosing spondylitis synovial fluid. Earlier reports found some motif variants in synovial fluid and blood in reactive arthritis. CD8+ disease-linked clones were present at relatively low frequencies in blood.

The chain has TRBV7-2 and TRBJ2-7, with 8 bases matching TRBD2. This TCR was sampled from a male donor with ankylosing spondylitis. The sample consisted of blood, either unsorted or a sorted T cell fraction (not recorded which). Written as DNA, the CDR3 is TGTGCCAGCAGCCTGACTAGCGTAGGATCCCTCTACGAGCAGTACTTC. Its translation is CASSLTSVGSLYEQYF.